These T cell receptor beta chains were read from a single sample in a study of CD8 T cells in Susac syndrome. TCRdb processed the immunoSEQ multiplex PCR reads anew with MiXCR; each CDR3 protein has one entry. The sample lists 80,000 to 90,000 distinct CDR3 sequences; over 80% were seen once. The sample was CD8+ T cells from PBMCs. The receptor source for this set is a human donor in good health. The conserved cysteine and the conserved F or W are not part of the CDR3 here. The order of the fields is CDR3 length, V gene, clone size, J gene, CDR3 protein. Only part of the rows carry a size: once, few, many, or a class if the clone is expanded.

13	TRBV6-4	.	TRBJ2-5	ASSDSLAGGETQY
11	TRBV20-1	.	TRBJ1-2	SARTGTNYGYT
11	TRBV6-5	.	TRBJ2-7	ASSQDETYEQY
13	TRBV9	.	TRBJ1-1	ASSTPRGPNTEAF
12	TRBV3-1	.	TRBJ2-3	ASSPPDSTDTQY
11	TRBV5-1	.	TRBJ2-7	ASSMFGGYEQY
12	TRBV13	once	TRBJ1-1	ASSLADRGHGAF
13	TRBV5-6	.	TRBJ2-7	ASSFLGGGRYEQY
12	TRBV5-4	.	TRBJ1-2	ASSSGTGAYGYT
12	TRBV29-1	.	TRBJ2-2	SVVGFWDTGELF
8	TRBV25-1	.	TRBJ1-5	ASGNQPQH
12	TRBV13	.	TRBJ1-2	ASSLPTGNYGYT
11	TRBV3-1	.	TRBJ1-1	ASSQRTAAEAF
15	TRBV14	.	TRBJ2-2	ASSQRDRGSHTGELF
13	TRBV29-1	.	TRBJ2-2	SFLRIGQGPGELF
13	TRBV15	.	TRBJ2-2	ATSIIRANTGELF
13	TRBV7-2	.	TRBJ2-3	ASSLGVLSTDTQY
11	TRBV6-4	.	TRBJ1-3	ATTRALRNTIY
12	TRBV29-1	.	TRBJ1-1	SVVGQGARTEAF
12	TRBV5-5	.	TRBJ1-5	ASNGPNSNQPQH
11	TRBV6-5	.	TRBJ2-3	ASRGLGADTQY
12	TRBV27	.	TRBJ2-2	ASSSPPGTGELF
12	TRBV15	.	TRBJ2-3	ATSPGLPSDTQY
11	TRBV7-6	.	TRBJ2-5	ASSLVPEETQY
13	TRBV15	.	TRBJ2-1	ATSGTRGGDNEQF
11	TRBV3-1	.	TRBJ2-7	ATKGGGYYEQY
17	TRBV7-2	.	TRBJ2-1	ASSLEVGVLADPRDEQF
12	TRBV7-9	.	TRBJ2-7	ASSLQGFYYEQY
10	TRBV20-1	.	TRBJ1-1	SARTFNTEAF
11	TRBV27	.	TRBJ2-7	ASSFGGYYEQY
14	TRBV3-1	once	TRBJ2-3	ASSQLGRTHPGTQY
14	TRBV3-1	.	TRBJ2-1	ASSQEQRGGYNEQF
11	TRBV4-1	.	TRBJ2-1	ASSQTGLKEQF
12	TRBV19	.	TRBJ1-6	ASSETGWGSPLH
13	TRBV4-2	.	TRBJ2-1	ASSQDESRYNEQF
12	TRBV7-3	.	TRBJ2-5	ASSFGGQQETQY
13	TRBV6-6	.	TRBJ2-3	ASSYSGSDTDTQY
11	TRBV15	once	TRBJ1-1	ATSRDWQDEAF
13	TRBV27	.	TRBJ2-7	ASSWEIGTSGEQY
11	TRBV5-6	.	TRBJ2-2	ASSFGSGGELF
12	TRBV9	few	TRBJ2-5	ASSFGGTQETQY
14	TRBV3-1	.	TRBJ2-7	ASSQDRWDRDFEQY
13	TRBV18	.	TRBJ2-3	ASSPQGGDTDTQY
13	TRBV15	.	TRBJ1-1	ATSTPGQFLNEAF
11	TRBV12-3/TRBV12-4	.	TRBJ2-7	ASSPQGWSEQY
13	TRBV28	.	TRBJ2-7	ASSLVRGSTYEQY
14	TRBV13	few	TRBJ1-3	ASSFPTGGIGNTIY
12	TRBV2	.	TRBJ2-6	AIGGKAGANVLT
12	TRBV2	.	TRBJ1-2	ASSGGRTNYGYT
13	TRBV7-3	.	TRBJ2-5	ASSPSGWGEETQY
13	TRBV13	.	TRBJ1-6	ASSFQQEYNSPLH
10	TRBV29-1	.	TRBJ2-6	SVGPGANVLT